This entry lists 27 T cell receptor beta chains sequenced from one sample in a study of Ad26.COV2.S vaccination and SARS-CoV-2 variants. Method: immunoSEQ multiplex PCR; TCRdb's copy keeps in-frame clones and lacks some. The repertoire holds about 280,000 clones, with 87% as singletons. Treatment indicated: 15 to 20 received Ad26.COV2.S at low or high dose, single or two shots; roughly 5 received placebo; per-sample allocation not given. Collection of the samples took place on day 63 after the first injection of vaccine or placebo. The sample was peripheral blood, taken in a trial of Ad26.COV2.S vaccine versus placebo. All receptors derive from a person between 18 and 60 years old who received the Ad26.COV2.S COVID-19 vaccine or a placebo.

This chain uses TRBV3-1 (or the pseudogene TRBV3-2) with TRBJ1-5; weak D call: TRBD1 (5 bases). Germline assignment: CDR1 LGHDT and CDR2 YNNKEL (reference sequence). This CDR3 has 12 amino acids. Trimming left V 7 bases short and J 7 bases short, with 11 bases between. The CDR3 DNA reads TGTGCCAGCATCCTGGGGGGACAGCCCCAGCATTTT. Protein product: CASILGGQPQHF.

The V call is TRBV7-9, the J call TRBJ2-1, with D maybe TRBD2 (5 bases). CDR3 length equals 15 residues. Trimming cost V 3 bases and J 5 bases, with 14 bases left between them. CDR1 SEHNR and CDR2 FQNEAQ come from the germline V gene (reference sequence). CDR3 nucleotide sequence: TGTGCCAGCAGCTTTCCTAAGCGGCGAGACAATGAGCAGTTCTTC. Protein product: CASSFPKRRDNEQFF.

V and J are TRBV27 and TRBJ2-7; tentatively, D is TRBD1 (5 bases). Trimming took off 6 bases at V and 1 base at J, with 13 bases between the two ends. Germline CDR1 MNHEY, CDR2 SMNVEV (reference sequence). This CDR3 spans 14 amino acids. CDR3 region: CASSGHRESYEQYF. The CDR3 coding sequence is TGTGCCAGCAGCGGACATAGGGAATCCTACGAGCAGTACTTC.

The table lists this clone with a count of one. The CDR3 here is CASSLGREGGYTF. The CDR3 coding sequence is TGTGCCAGCAGTTTAGGCAGGGAAGGTGGCTACACCTTC. The chain links TRBV12-3 or TRBV12-4 to TRBJ1-2; possibly TRBD1 for D (5 bases). The CDR3 length is 13 residues. Deletions cut 1 base from V and 7 bases from J, with 10 bases between.

The chain has TRBV19 and TRBJ2-2; 8 nucleotides line up with TRBD1. The trim removed 4 bases at V and 1 base at J, leaving 8 bases unmatched. The CDR3 has 17 amino acids. The germline V gene encodes CDR1 LNHDA and CDR2 SQIVND (reference sequence). CDR3 nucleotide sequence: TGTGCCAGTAGTACTCATTTAGGGACAGGGAACACCGGGGAGCTGTTTTTT. It codes for CASSTHLGTGNTGELFF.

The J gene is TRBJ2-7, the V gene TRBV3-1 (or the pseudogene TRBV3-2); weak D call: TRBD2 (6 bases). Looked up from germline, CDR1 is LGHDT and CDR2 is YNNKEL (reference sequence). The length of the CDR3 is 13 residues. V was clipped by 2 bases and J by 9 bases, with 14 bases between them. CDR3 nucleotides: TGTGCCAGCAGCCAACAGGGAGGCTTTGGGCAGTACTTC. This sequence encodes CASSQQGGFGQYF.

This CDR3 is CRESIAEAFF. The CDR3 nucleotides are TGCAGGGAGTCTATTGCTGAAGCTTTCTTT. V usage is TRBV20-1 and J usage is TRBJ1-1; D is uncertain. The CDR3 contains 10 residues. CDR1 and CDR2 from the germline V gene are DFQATT and SNEGSKA (reference sequence).

Note on this clone: Different DNA sequences within this sample yield the same CDR3. J is TRBJ1-2 and V is TRBV12-3 or TRBV12-4; possibly TRBD1 for D (5 bases). The CDR3 covers 12 residues. The V gene lost 2 bases and the J gene lost 8 bases, with 9 bases spanning the gap. The CDR3 region is CASSLSRGGYTF. In DNA form, the CDR3 reads TGTGCCAGCAGTTTATCGAGGGGAGGCTACACCTTC.

This rearrangement joins TRBV6-5 to TRBJ2-3; 8 bases agree with TRBD2. The germline gives CDR1 MNHEY, CDR2 SVGAGI. V shed 7 bases, J shed 4 bases, and the junction held 4 bases outside the gene matches. The CDR3 consists of 13 residues. The CDR3 region is CASIRGGADTQYF. Here the CDR3 DNA reads TGTGCCAGCATCCGGGGGGGCGCAGATACGCAGTATTTT.

V gene TRBV28 combines with J gene TRBJ1-5; D perhaps matches TRBD1 (6 bases). V gave up 3 bases and J gave up 4 bases, with 13 bases separating them. From germline, CDR1 is MDHEN and CDR2 SYDVKM. The CDR3 contains 15 residues. This CDR3 is CASSLGTGLNQPQHF. CDR3 DNA: TGTGCCAGCAGTTTGGGTACAGGGCTGAATCAGCCCCAGCATTTT. Full variable domain (outside the CDR3, taken from reference TRBV28 and TRBJ1-5): DVKVTQSSRYLVKRTGEKVFLECVQDMDHENMFWYRQDPGLGLRLIYFSYDVKMKEKGDIPEGYSVSREKKERFSLILESASTNQTSMYLCASSLGTGLNQPQHFGDGTRLSIL.

The CDR3 DNA reads as TGTGCCAGCAGTTCTTCTGCGGGGACCCAGTACTTC. This sequence encodes CASSSSAGTQYF. This rearrangement joins TRBV27 to TRBJ2-5; maybe TRBD2 (5 bases). The germline CDR1 and CDR2 sequences are MNHEY and SMNVEV (reference sequence). The CDR3 sequence is 12 residues long. The V end was cut by 4 bases, the J end by 7 bases, with 10 bases between.

The rearrangement joins TRBV19 to TRBJ1-5; D is unresolved. Germline V gene lookup returns CDR1 LNHDA and CDR2 SQIVND (reference sequence). The CDR3 runs 15 residues. The germline V and J ends were trimmed by 3 bases and 4 bases, with 13 bases remaining between them. The CDR3: CASSMGTRMNQPQHF. The CDR3 nucleotides are TGTGCCAGTAGTATGGGCACCCGGATGAATCAGCCCCAGCATTTT. The full variable domain, with the rest looked up from reference TRBV19 and TRBJ1-5, is DGGITQSPKYLFRKEGQNVTLSCEQNLNHDAMYWYRQDPGQGLRLIYYSQIVNDFQKGDIAEGYSVSREKKESFPLTVTSAQKNPTAFYLCASSMGTRMNQPQHFGDGTRLSIL.

The genes are TRBV3-1 (or the pseudogene TRBV3-2) and TRBJ1-5, with TRBD1 matching over 8 bases. Germline trimming cut 3 bases from V and 11 bases from J; bases unmatched to any gene: 6. CDR3 size: 13 residues. Germline assignment: CDR1 LGHDT and CDR2 YNNKEL (reference sequence). The CDR3 spells CASSHLRQGSQHF. CDR3 bases: TGTGCCAGCAGCCATCTACGACAGGGGTCCCAGCATTTT.

In this sample, this clone turned up once. This sequence joins TRBV19 and TRBJ2-2, with unresolved D. V lost 1 base and J 7 bases, leaving 10 bases between the germline ends. Germline assignment: CDR1 LNHDA and CDR2 SQIVND (reference sequence). The CDR3 extends over 14 amino acids. CDR3 in DNA: TGTGCCAGTAGTATAGGTCAGTCTCTCGGGGAGCTGTTTTTT. It translates to CASSIGQSLGELFF.

This clone was counted a single time. This sequence joins TRBV29-1 and TRBJ2-7; 8 bases are a match to TRBD1. V lost 7 bases to trimming and J lost 4 bases; unmatched junction nucleotides: 12. Germline CDR1 and CDR2: SQVTM and ANQGSEA. This CDR3 contains 14 residues. For the CDR3, the DNA is TGCAGCGCCTCTGTGGGCCAGGGGGCGTACGAGCAGTACTTC. Its protein product is CSASVGQGAYEQYF.

The chain recombines TRBV6-2 or TRBV6-3 with TRBJ2-7, with TRBD2 as a possible D gene (6 bases). Germline V gene lookup returns CDR1 MNHEY and CDR2 SVGEGT. Trimming took off 0 bases at V and 6 bases at J, with 9 bases between the two ends. CDR3 length equals 13 residues. The DNA for the CDR3 is TGTGCCAGCAGTTACTCTCCGGGAGCCGAGCAGTACTTC. Encoded protein: CASSYSPGAEQYF.

This chain joins TRBV7-9 and TRBJ1-1; D not certain. The CDR3 totals 13 residues. CDR1 and CDR2 from the germline V gene are SEHNR and FQNEAQ (reference sequence). Deletions cut 4 bases from V and 0 bases from J, with 6 bases between. CDR3 sequence: CASSSTLNTEAFF. CDR3 coding DNA: TGTGCCAGCAGCTCAACCCTGAACACTGAAGCTTTCTTT.

V gene TRBV7-8 combines with J gene TRBJ2-2; perhaps TRBD2 as D (6 bases). V lost 3 bases and J 7 bases, leaving 9 bases between the germline ends. CDR1 SGHVS and CDR2 FQNEAQ come from the germline V gene. The length of the CDR3 is 13 residues. This CDR3 reads CASSLGGLGELFF. The CDR3, as DNA: TGTGCCAGCAGCTTGGGAGGCCTCGGGGAGCTGTTTTTT.

This chain's CDR3 is CASRYGLGSGELFF. The CDR3 DNA sequence: TGTGCCAGCAGATACGGACTGGGCAGCGGGGAGCTGTTTTTT. The gene calls are TRBV6-5 and TRBJ2-2, with D possibly matching TRBD2 (5 bases). The V end lost 6 bases, the J end lost 7 bases, and 15 bases lay between the germline ends. The CDR3 has 14 residues. The germline V gene encodes CDR1 MNHEY and CDR2 SVGAGI.

The V call is TRBV5-4, the J call TRBJ1-2; D is ambiguous. This CDR3 has 14 amino acids. Germline CDR1 is SGHNT and CDR2 is YYREEE (reference sequence). V shed 5 bases and J shed 4 bases, with 15 bases lying between them. The CDR3 DNA reads TGTGCCAGCAGAGATAAGGGCTCCCTCTATGGCTACACCTTC. This codes for CASRDKGSLYGYTF.

The chain recombines TRBV6-2 or TRBV6-3 with TRBJ2-6; tentatively, D is TRBD1 (7 bases). CDR3 length: 18 residues. Between the trimmed V and J ends, which lost 2 bases and 2 bases, there was a span of 16 bases. CDR1 is MNHEY, CDR2 SVGEGT, per germline. The CDR3 is CASSYVTGRRAGANVLTF. CDR3 DNA sequence: TGTGCCAGCAGTTACGTGACAGGGAGGCGAGCTGGGGCCAACGTCCTGACTTTC.

The chain has TRBV13 and TRBJ1-1; 9 bases map to TRBD1. The CDR3 is made up of 16 amino acids. With V trimmed by 5 bases and J by 4 bases, 11 bases remained unmatched. CDR1 is PRHDT and CDR2 is FYEKMQ in the germline V gene (reference sequence). CDR3: CASSLIPGQGSTEAFF. The CDR3, as DNA: TGTGCCAGCAGCCTAATACCGGGACAGGGAAGCACTGAAGCTTTCTTT.

The V gene is TRBV19, the J gene TRBJ2-1; no clear D gene. Germline loops: CDR1 LNHDA, CDR2 SQIVND (reference sequence). The germline V and J ends were trimmed by 5 bases and 2 bases, with 7 bases remaining between them. The CDR3 is made up of 13 amino acids. In nucleotides, the CDR3 is TGTGCCAGTAGTCAGCGTACCTACAATGAGCAGTTCTTC. This translates into CASSQRTYNEQFF.

The genes are TRBV21-1 and TRBJ1-4; the DNA was not compared with TRBD1, the D call given in the table. TRBV21-1 is described as a pseudogene. CDR3 length: 18 residues. The CDR3: CASTRGQGTLATNEKLFF. CDR3 nucleotides: TGTGCCAGCACCCGAGGACAGGGAACTTTAGCAACTAATGAAAAACTGTTTTTT.

The rearrangement uses TRBV19 and TRBJ2-1; 7 nucleotides line up with TRBD2. Looked up from germline, CDR1 is LNHDA and CDR2 is SQIVND (reference sequence). The length of the CDR3 is 16 residues. Trimming removed 5 bases from V and 7 bases from J; junction bases left unmatched: 14. The CDR3 reads CASSSLVGGRGNEQFF. The CDR3 nucleotides are TGTGCCAGTAGTTCCCTCGTGGGCGGGCGGGGGAATGAGCAGTTCTTC.

This clone was counted many times. The chain joins TRBV9 to TRBJ1-6, with D perhaps matching TRBD1 (6 bases). With 1 base removed from V and 0 bases from J, the gap between germline ends came to 8 bases. CDR3 length equals 16 residues. Germline V gene lookup returns CDR1 SGDLS and CDR2 YYNGEE. In DNA form, the CDR3 reads TGTGCCAGCAGCGTATCGGACAGCTCCTATAATTCACCCCTCCACTTT. Translated, it gives CASSVSDSSYNSPLHF.

The gene calls are TRBV18 and TRBJ2-1; D uncertain. V dropped 0 bases and J dropped 8 bases, with 8 bases sitting between them. The CDR3 loop spans 13 amino acids. CDR1 is KGHSH, CDR2 LQKENI, per germline. CDR3 amino acids: CASSPPTVDEQFF. The CDR3 DNA sequence: TGTGCCAGCTCACCACCGACTGTGGATGAGCAGTTCTTC.